This section outlines one T cell receptor (beta chain) sequence together with its context. Its specificity is unknown. The data belong to a study of cytomegalovirus exposure and HLA in healthy donors. Overall study findings and caveats: Highly shared variants forming one cluster were likely a sequencing artifact. In vitro assays verified that a few CMV-associated chains recognized CMV antigens specifically. Relative to the approximately 700-donor mean, N-insertions were reportedly fewer in an Asian-associated ancestry cluster in a later analysis.

Trimming stripped 5 bases from V and 11 bases from J, with 10 bases between. The CDR3 is made up of 11 amino acids. The germline gives CDR1 MDHEN, CDR2 SYDVKM. Vbeta (60) and Jbeta (13) primers were used in the PCR. TCRdb's table, derived via immunoSEQ multiplex PCR, lists solely in-frame clones and lacks some. The data contain 150,000 to 250,000 clones, around 78% of them singletons. The genes are TRBV28 and TRBJ2-1; maybe TRBD1 (5 bases). This sequence originates from a man in his thirties or forties in good health and CMV-seronegative. The source material was PBMCs. Here the CDR3 reads CASSDRQKQFF. CDR3 nucleotide sequence: TGTGCCAGCAGTGACAGACAGAAGCAGTTCTTC.